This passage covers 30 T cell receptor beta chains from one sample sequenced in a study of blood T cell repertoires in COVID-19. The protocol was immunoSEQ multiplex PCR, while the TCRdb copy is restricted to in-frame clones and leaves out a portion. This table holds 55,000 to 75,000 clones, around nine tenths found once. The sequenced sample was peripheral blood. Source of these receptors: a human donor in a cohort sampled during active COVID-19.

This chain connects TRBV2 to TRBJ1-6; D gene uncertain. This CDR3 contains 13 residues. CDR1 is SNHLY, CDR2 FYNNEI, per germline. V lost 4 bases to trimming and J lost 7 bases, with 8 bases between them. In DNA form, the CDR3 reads TGTGCCAGCAGTGTAACCGGGAATTCACCCCTCCACTTT. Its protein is CASSVTGNSPLHF.

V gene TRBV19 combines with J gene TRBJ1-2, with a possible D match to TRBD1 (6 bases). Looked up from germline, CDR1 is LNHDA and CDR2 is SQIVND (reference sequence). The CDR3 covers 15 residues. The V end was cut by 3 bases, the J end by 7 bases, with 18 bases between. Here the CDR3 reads CASSMETQGPSGYTF. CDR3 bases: TGTGCCAGTAGTATGGAGACCCAGGGGCCAAGTGGCTACACCTTC.

The DNA for the CDR3 is TGTGCCAGCAGTCCCCGGGGGACAGGGAACGAGCAGTACTTC. Residues: CASSPRGTGNEQYF. V usage is TRBV6-5 and J usage is TRBJ2-7; 9 nucleotides match TRBD1. Germline V gene lookup returns CDR1 MNHEY and CDR2 SVGAGI. V was pared by 5 bases and J by 5 bases, with 7 bases of the junction left unmatched. The CDR3 covers 14 residues.

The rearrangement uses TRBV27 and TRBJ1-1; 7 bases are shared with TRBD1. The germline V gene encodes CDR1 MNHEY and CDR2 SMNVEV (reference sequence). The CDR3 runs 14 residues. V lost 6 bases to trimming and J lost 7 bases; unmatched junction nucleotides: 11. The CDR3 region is CASSPTGFGGEAFF. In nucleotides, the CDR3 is TGTGCCAGCAGCCCGACAGGGTTCGGTGGTGAAGCTTTCTTT.

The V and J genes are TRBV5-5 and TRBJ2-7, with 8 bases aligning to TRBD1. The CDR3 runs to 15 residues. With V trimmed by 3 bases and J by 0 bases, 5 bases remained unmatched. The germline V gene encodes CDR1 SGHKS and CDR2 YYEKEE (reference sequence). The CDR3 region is CASSWGQANSYEQYF. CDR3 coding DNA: TGTGCCAGCAGCTGGGGACAGGCCAACTCCTACGAGCAGTACTTC. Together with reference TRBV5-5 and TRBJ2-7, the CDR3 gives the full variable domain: DAGVTQSPTHLIKTRGQQVTLRCSPISGHKSVSWYQQVLGQGPQFIFQYYEKEERGRGNFPDRFSARQFPNYSSELNVNALLLGDSALYLCASSWGQANSYEQYFGPGTRLTVT.

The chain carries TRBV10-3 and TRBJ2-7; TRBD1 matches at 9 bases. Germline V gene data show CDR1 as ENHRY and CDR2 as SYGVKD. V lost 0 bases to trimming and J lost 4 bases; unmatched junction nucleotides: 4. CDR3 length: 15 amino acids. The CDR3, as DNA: TGTGCCATCAGTGAGTCAGGACAGGGGCTATACGAGCAGTACTTC. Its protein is CAISESGQGLYEQYF.

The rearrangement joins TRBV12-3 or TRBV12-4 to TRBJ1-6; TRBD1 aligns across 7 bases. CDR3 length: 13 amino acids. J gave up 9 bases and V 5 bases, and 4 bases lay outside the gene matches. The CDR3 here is CASSITGVSPLHF. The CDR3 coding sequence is TGTGCCAGCAGTATAACAGGGGTTTCACCCCTCCACTTT.

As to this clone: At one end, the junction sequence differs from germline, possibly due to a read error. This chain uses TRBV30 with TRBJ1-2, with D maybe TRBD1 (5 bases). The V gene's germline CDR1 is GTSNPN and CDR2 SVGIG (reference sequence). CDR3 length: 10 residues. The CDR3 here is CAWRDGRDYF. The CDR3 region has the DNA TGTGCCTGGAGGGACGGCAGGGACTACTTC.

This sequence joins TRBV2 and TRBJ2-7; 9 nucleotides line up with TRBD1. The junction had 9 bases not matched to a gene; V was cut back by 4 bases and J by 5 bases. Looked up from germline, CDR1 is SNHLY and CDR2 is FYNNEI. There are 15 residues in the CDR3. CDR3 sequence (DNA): TGTGCCAGCAGTGGGCGGACAGGGGAGAAAGACGAGCAGTACTTC. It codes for CASSGRTGEKDEQYF.

The CDR3, as DNA: TGTGCCAGCAGCCGCCAGGGGGGCACCCCCGCGGCCCTGGCACCCCTCCACTTT. This codes for CASSRQGGTPAALAPLHF. The chain combines TRBV5-8 with TRBJ1-6; 7 nucleotides agree with TRBD1. Germline CDR1 is SGHTS and CDR2 is YDEGEE. The CDR3 has 18 amino acids. The trim removed 4 bases at V and 11 bases at J, leaving 21 bases unmatched.

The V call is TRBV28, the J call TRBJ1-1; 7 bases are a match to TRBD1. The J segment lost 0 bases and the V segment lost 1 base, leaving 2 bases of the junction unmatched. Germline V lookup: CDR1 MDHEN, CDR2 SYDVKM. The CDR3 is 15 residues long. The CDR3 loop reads CASSLSGTVNTEAFF. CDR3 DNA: TGTGCCAGCAGTTTATCCGGGACAGTGAACACTGAAGCTTTCTTT.

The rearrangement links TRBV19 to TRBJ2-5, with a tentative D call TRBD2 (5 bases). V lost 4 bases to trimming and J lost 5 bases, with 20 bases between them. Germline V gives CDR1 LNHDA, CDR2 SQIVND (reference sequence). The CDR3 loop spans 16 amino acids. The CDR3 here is CASSTPRGGVGETQYF. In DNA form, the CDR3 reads TGTGCCAGTAGTACGCCTCGGGGTGGAGTGGGGGAGACCCAGTACTTC. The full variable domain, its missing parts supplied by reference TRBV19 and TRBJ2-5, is DGGITQSPKYLFRKEGQNVTLSCEQNLNHDAMYWYRQDPGQGLRLIYYSQIVNDFQKGDIAEGYSVSREKKESFPLTVTSAQKNPTAFYLCASSTPRGGVGETQYFGPGTRLLVL.

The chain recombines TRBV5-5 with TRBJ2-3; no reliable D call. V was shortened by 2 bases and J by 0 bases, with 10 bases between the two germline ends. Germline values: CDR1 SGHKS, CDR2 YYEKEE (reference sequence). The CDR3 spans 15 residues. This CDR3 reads CASSFPVTSTDTQYF. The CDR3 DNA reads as TGTGCCAGCAGCTTCCCGGTCACTAGCACAGATACGCAGTATTTT. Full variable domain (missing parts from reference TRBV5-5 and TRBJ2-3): DAGVTQSPTHLIKTRGQQVTLRCSPISGHKSVSWYQQVLGQGPQFIFQYYEKEERGRGNFPDRFSARQFPNYSSELNVNALLLGDSALYLCASSFPVTSTDTQYFGPGTRLTVL.

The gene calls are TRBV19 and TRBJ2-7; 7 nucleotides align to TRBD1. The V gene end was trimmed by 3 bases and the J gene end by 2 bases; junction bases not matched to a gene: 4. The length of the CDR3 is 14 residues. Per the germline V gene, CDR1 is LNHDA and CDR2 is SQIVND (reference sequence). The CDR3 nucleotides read TGTGCCAGTAGTATGACAGGGAGCACCTACGAGCAGTACTTC. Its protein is CASSMTGSTYEQYF.

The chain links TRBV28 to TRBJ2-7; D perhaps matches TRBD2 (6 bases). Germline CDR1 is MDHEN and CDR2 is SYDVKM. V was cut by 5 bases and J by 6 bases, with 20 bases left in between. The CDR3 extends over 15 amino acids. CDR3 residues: CASSGILGRGVEQYF. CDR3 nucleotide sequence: TGTGCCAGCAGTGGGATCCTTGGGCGGGGAGTCGAGCAGTACTTC.

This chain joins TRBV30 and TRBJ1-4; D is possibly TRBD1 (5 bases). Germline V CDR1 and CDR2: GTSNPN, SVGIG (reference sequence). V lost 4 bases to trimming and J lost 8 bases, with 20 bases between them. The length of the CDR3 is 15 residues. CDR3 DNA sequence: TGTGCCTGGAACGAAGGGTGGGGCGCGGGGGAAAAACTGTTTTTT. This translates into CAWNEGWGAGEKLFF.

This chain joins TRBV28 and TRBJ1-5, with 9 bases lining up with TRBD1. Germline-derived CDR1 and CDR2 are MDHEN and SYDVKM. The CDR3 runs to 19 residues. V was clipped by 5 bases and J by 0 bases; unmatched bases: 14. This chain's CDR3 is CASSPGTGRSSYSNQPQHF. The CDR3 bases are TGTGCCAGCAGTCCCGGGACAGGGAGGTCGTCCTATAGCAATCAGCCCCAGCATTTT.

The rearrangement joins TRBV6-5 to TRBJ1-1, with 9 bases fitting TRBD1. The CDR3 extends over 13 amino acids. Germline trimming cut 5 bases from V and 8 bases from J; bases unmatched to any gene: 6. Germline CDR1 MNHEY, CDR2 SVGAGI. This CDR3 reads CASSRQGVLEAFF. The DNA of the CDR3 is TGTGCCAGCAGTCGACAGGGGGTTTTGGAAGCTTTCTTT.

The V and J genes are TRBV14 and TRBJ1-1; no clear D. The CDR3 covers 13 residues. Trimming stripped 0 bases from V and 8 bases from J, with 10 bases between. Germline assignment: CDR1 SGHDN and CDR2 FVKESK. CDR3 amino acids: CASSQDRWAEAFF. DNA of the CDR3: TGTGCCAGCAGCCAAGATCGGTGGGCCGAAGCTTTCTTT.

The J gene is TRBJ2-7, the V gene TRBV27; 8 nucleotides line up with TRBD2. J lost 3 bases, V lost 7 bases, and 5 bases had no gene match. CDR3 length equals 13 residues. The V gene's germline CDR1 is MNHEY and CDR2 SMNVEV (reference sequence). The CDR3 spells CASTGGANYEQYF. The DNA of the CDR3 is TGTGCCAGCACGGGGGGGGCTAACTACGAGCAGTACTTC.

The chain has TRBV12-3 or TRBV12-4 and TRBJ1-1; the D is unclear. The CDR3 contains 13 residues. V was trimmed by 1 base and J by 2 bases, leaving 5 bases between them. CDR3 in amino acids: CASSLGANTEAFF. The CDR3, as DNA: TGTGCCAGCAGTTTAGGGGCCAACACTGAAGCTTTCTTT.

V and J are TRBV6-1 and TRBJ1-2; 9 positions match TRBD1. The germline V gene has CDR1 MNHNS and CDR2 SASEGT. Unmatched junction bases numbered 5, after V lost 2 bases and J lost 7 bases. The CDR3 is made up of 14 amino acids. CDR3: CASSEYRGRSGYTF. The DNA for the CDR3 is TGTGCCAGCAGTGAATACAGGGGGCGAAGTGGCTACACCTTC.

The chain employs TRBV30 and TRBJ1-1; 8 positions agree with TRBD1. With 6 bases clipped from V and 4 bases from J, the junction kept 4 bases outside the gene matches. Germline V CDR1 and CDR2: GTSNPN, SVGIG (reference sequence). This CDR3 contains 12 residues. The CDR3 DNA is TGTGCCTGTTTAACAGGGGGCACTGAAGCTTTCTTT. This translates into CACLTGGTEAFF. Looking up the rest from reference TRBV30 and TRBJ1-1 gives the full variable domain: SQTIHQWPATLVQPVGSPLSLECTVEGTSNPNLYWYRQAAGRGLQLLFYSVGIGQISSEVPQNLSASRPQDRQFILSSKKLLLSDSGFYLCACLTGGTEAFFGQGTRLTVV.

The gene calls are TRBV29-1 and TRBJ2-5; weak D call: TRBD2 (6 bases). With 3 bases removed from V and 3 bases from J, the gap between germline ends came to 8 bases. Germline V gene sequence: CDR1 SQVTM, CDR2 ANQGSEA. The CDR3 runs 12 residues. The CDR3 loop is CSVDWGEETQYF. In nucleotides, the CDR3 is TGCAGCGTTGATTGGGGGGAAGAGACCCAGTACTTC.

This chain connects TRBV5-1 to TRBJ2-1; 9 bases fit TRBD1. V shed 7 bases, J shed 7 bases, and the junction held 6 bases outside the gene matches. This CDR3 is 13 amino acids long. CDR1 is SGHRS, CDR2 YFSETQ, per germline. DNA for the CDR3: TGCGCCAGCTTGGGACAGGGCGGGAATGAGCAGTTCTTC. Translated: CASLGQGGNEQFF.

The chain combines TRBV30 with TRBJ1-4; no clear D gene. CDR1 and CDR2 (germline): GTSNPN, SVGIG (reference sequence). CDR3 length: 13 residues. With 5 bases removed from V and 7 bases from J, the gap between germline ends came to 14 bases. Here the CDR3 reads CAWGGRAGEKLFF. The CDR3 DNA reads TGTGCCTGGGGTGGAAGGGCGGGTGAAAAACTGTTTTTT.

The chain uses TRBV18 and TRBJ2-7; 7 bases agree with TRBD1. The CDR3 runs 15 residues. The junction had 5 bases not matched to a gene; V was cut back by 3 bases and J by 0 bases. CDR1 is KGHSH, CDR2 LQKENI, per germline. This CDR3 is CASSPGQATSYEQYF. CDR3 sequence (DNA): TGTGCCAGCTCACCCGGACAGGCCACCTCCTACGAGCAGTACTTC.

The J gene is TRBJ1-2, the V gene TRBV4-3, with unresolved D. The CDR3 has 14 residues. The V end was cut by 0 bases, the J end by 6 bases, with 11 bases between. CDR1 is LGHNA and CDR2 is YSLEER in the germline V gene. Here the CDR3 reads CASSQEPGWDGYTF. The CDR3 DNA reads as TGCGCCAGCAGCCAAGAGCCGGGGTGGGATGGCTACACCTTC.

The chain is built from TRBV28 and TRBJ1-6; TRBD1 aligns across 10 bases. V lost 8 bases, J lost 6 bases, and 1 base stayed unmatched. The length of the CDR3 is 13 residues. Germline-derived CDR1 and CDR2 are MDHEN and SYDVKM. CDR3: CASGTGANSPLHF. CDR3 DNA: TGTGCCAGCGGGACAGGGGCTAATTCACCCCTCCACTTT.

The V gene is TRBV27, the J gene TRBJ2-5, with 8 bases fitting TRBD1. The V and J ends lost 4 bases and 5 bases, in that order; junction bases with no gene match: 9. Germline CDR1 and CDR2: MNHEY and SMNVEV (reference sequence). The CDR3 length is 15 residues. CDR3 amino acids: CASSWRQGAGETQYF. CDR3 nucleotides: TGTGCCAGCAGTTGGAGGCAGGGGGCGGGGGAGACCCAGTACTTC.